This entry is about one TCR beta chain. A few counts support this clone. The antigen it binds to is not known. One base away there is no much larger clone; base qualities are not given. At the DNA level, this CDR3 is encoded by other sequences in the same sample as well. The entire isolated RNA was reverse transcribed using the High Capacity cDNA Reverse Transcription Kit, and thus expressed TCRB transcripts were sequenced. Deep immunoSEQ sequencing was applied to naive, central memory and regulatory T cell samples, giving an average of about 3.57 million total reads per sample. After sorted cells were lysed in RLT buffer, RNA was extracted with DNase-treated RNeasy Micro or Mini kits, with the choice depending on cell number. Each cell subset was processed separately to prevent cross-contamination, with patient and healthy donor samples processed together. The immunoSEQ multiplex PCR was used to amplify TCRB sequences from cDNA, generating 87-bp fragments that spanned the CDR3 region. Sequencing of the amplicons was performed on the Illumina HiSeq platform. For the original study's pipeline: Synthetic template baselines were used to correct PCR bias computationally, reads within Hamming distance 2 were collapsed, and singletons that could not be merged were discarded. Reads were aligned to IMGT to assign V, D and J genes, CDR3 length, and insertions or deletions at six rearrangement sites. Within each subset, clonotype counts were normalized to the number of sorted cells before true diversity and Gini coefficients were calculated with the tcR R package. The overlap coefficient, calculated on TCRB nucleotide sequences, was used to quantify repertoire sharing. As a proxy for the pre-selection repertoire, out-of-frame TCRB sequences from naive cells were analyzed. TCRdb carries this immuneACCESS record with in-frame sequences only. Its versions omit some clonotypes, under half of them owing to an unresolved V gene in the studies checked, with the rest unexplained. From that table come the V and J calls and clone size; the DNA was used to work out D and trimming. Here the sample has 200,000 to 300,000 clones; roughly an eighth occur a single time. The top ten clonotypes cover about 0.026% of the sample.

According to the germline V gene, CDR1 reads SQVTM and CDR2 reads ANQGSEA. V sheds 7 bases and J sheds 15 bases, leaving 22 bases between their ends. The CDR3, cysteine through phenylalanine, is 12 amino acids long. The kept DNA is CDR3 alone, 36 bases in frame from the first base. The sample originates from a study of beta chain features in type 1 diabetes listed by TCRdb under 2018. General notes on the study: Mean age, gender distribution, total cell number and subset yield did not differ between patients and healthy donors. A total of roughly 99,000,000 sorted cells were examined across all samples, and the number of cells per subset was strongly correlated with RNA yield. In the study, recently diagnosed type 1 diabetes patients and matched healthy donors were compared on the TCRB repertoires of their sorted circulating CD4+ T cell subsets. Regulatory and stem cell-like memory subsets were isolated from only 8 patients and about eight healthy donors, whereas naive and central memory subsets came from all 30 or so donors. Findings and caveats that apply to the study as a whole: Type 1 diabetes patients showed a moderate but significant shortening of TCRB CDR3 length in all four CD4+ subsets. At VDJ recombination sites, type 1 diabetes patients had fewer insertions and more deleted nucleotides, which implies abnormalities in thymic rearrangement. PCR may preferentially amplify shorter templates, but because patient and control samples were amplified and corrected together, any resulting skew would affect both groups equally. Only small numbers of individuals were included in the HLA sub-analyses, which left unresolved whether HLA type had any influence on TCRB rearrangement. Because cDNA was sequenced instead of genomic DNA, highly expressing activated cells could be over-represented, though the groups showed no difference in activation or CD3 levels. Naive, central memory and regulatory TCRB repertoires appeared more similar among patients than among healthy donors.

A single peripheral blood draw of 95 to 150 mL on average was collected from each donor into heparinised tubes. A BD FACSAria II and a panel including CD45RO, CCR7, CD25, CD127, CD95 and CD27 were used to sort naive, central memory, regulatory and stem cell-like memory CD4+ T cells. Purity was above 95% for every sorted population. PBMCs were isolated right away by Lymphoprep density gradient centrifugation and were stained directly, without culture. So that batch effects would be minimized, each experiment stained and sorted samples in pairs, pairing one healthy donor with one patient. The sequence was obtained from a woman between 40 and 55 years old in good health. The sequence joins TRBV29-1 to TRBJ2-1, with no reliable assignment of the D segment. Sequences were obtained from naive CD4+ T cells from blood. The sample's cell subset or site label, decoded: true naive CD4+ T cells. The CDR3 protein: CSASKTAPSSFF. The nucleotide sequence is TGCAGCGCCTCAAAGACTGCCCCTTCGTCGTTCTTC.